The 20 T cell receptor beta chains given below trace back to one sample, sequenced in a study of blood T cell repertoires in COVID-19. Measured with immunoSEQ multiplex PCR; TCRdb has only the in-frame clones, and not every one. The sample contains just over 80,000 clones, 65% to 80% of which appear only once. Specimen: peripheral blood. Source of these receptors: a woman aged 80 or older with active or convalescent COVID-19.

This sequence joins TRBV9 and TRBJ2-3; the D gene is possibly TRBD1 (6 bases). V was shortened by 2 bases and J by 1 base, with 11 bases between the two germline ends. Germline V gene data show CDR1 as SGDLS and CDR2 as YYNGEE. The CDR3 has 15 amino acids. The CDR3 nucleotides are TGTGCCAGCAGCGTCACAGGGATGGGCACAGATACGCAGTATTTT. Its translation is CASSVTGMGTDTQYF.

There are a few counts of this clone. The chain employs TRBV11-2 and TRBJ1-1; possibly TRBD1 for D (5 bases). The CDR3 length is 16 residues. V was pared by 6 bases and J by 4 bases, with 21 bases between. The germline V gene encodes CDR1 SGHAT and CDR2 FQNNGV. The CDR3 sequence: CASRPGRGQGLTEAFF. Here the CDR3 DNA reads TGTGCCAGCAGGCCCGGGCGGGGCCAGGGCCTCACTGAAGCTTTCTTT.

This clone was observed a handful of times. The junction and the germline gene differ at one end; a read error may be behind it. The CDR3 protein is CASSLALTGTEAFF. CDR3 in DNA: TGTGCCAGCAGCTTAGCTCTCACGGGGACTGAGGCTTTCTTT. J is TRBJ1-1 and V is TRBV7-2, with D tentatively TRBD1 (5 bases). Germline CDR1 SGHTA, CDR2 FQGNSA. CDR3 size: 14 residues. The variable domain in full, completed from reference TRBV7-2 and TRBJ1-1, reads GAGVSQSPSNKVTEKGKDVELRCDPISGHTALYWYRQSLGQGLEFLIYFQGNSAPDKSGLPSDRFSAERTGGSVSTLTIQRTQQEDSAVYLCASSLALTGTEAFFGQGTRLTVV.

The rearrangement uses TRBV29-1 and TRBJ2-7, with 10 bases matching TRBD1. Germline V gene lookup returns CDR1 SQVTM and CDR2 ANQGSEA. V dropped 6 bases and J dropped 3; count of bases not matched to a gene: 11. CDR3 length: 15 residues. The CDR3 region has the DNA TGCAGCGTCCAGACAGGGGGCCCGAGGGTCTACGAGCAGTACTTC. Translated, it gives CSVQTGGPRVYEQYF.

This clone was counted a single time. The V and J genes are TRBV6-5 and TRBJ1-5; 9 bases match TRBD1. The germline V gene encodes CDR1 MNHEY and CDR2 SVGAGI. The CDR3 totals 14 residues. Germline trimming cut 6 bases from V and 7 bases from J; bases unmatched to any gene: 7. This CDR3 is CASSPDRGGQPQHF. CDR3 nucleotides: TGTGCCAGCAGCCCGGACAGGGGAGGGCAGCCCCAGCATTTT.

V gene TRBV7-9 combines with J gene TRBJ2-5, with 12 bases that match TRBD2. This CDR3 comprises 14 residues. Germline CDR1 SEHNR, CDR2 FQNEAQ (reference sequence). Trimming took 4 bases from V and 5 from J; bases not matched to a gene: 2. CDR3 amino acids: CASSSGLAGETQYF. DNA of the CDR3: TGTGCCAGCAGCTCTGGACTAGCGGGGGAGACCCAGTACTTC.

The V and J genes are TRBV6-2 or TRBV6-3 and TRBJ2-5; 8 bases map to TRBD2. The CDR3 totals 13 residues. Germline lookup yields CDR1 MNHEY and CDR2 SVGEGT. The V segment lost 5 bases and the J segment 5 bases; nucleotides outside the gene matches: 4. DNA of the CDR3: TGTGCCAGCAGTAGCGGGGGCCGGGAGACCCAGTACTTC. Translated: CASSSGGRETQYF.

The gene calls are TRBV6-5 and TRBJ1-6, with 8 bases that match TRBD1. CDR1 and CDR2 (germline): MNHEY, SVGAGI. The CDR3 loop spans 14 amino acids. J lost 7 bases, V lost 6 bases, and 5 bases had no gene match. CDR3 protein: CASSLTGANSPLHF. The CDR3 bases are TGTGCCAGCAGCCTGACAGGGGCGAATTCACCCCTCCACTTT.

This chain links TRBV5-5 with TRBJ1-2, with 9 positions matching TRBD1. V lost 3 bases to trimming and J lost 6 bases; unmatched junction nucleotides: 6. This CDR3 is 14 amino acids long. CDR1 and CDR2 from the germline V gene are SGHKS and YYEKEE (reference sequence). The CDR3 region has the DNA TGTGCCAGCAGCTGGCCGGGACAGGGCCATGGCTACACCTTC. Its translation: CASSWPGQGHGYTF.

The V call is TRBV30, the J call TRBJ1-5; D call uncertain. From germline, CDR1 is GTSNPN and CDR2 SVGIG (reference sequence). Trimming took 5 bases from V and 7 from J, leaving 18 bases between them. The CDR3 runs 14 residues. The CDR3 DNA reads as TGTGCCTGGCAGACGGGAGGGCTCGGACAGCCCCAGCATTTT. Protein sequence: CAWQTGGLGQPQHF. The whole variable domain, remainder taken from reference TRBV30 and TRBJ1-5, is SQTIHQWPATLVQPVGSPLSLECTVEGTSNPNLYWYRQAAGRGLQLLFYSVGIGQISSEVPQNLSASRPQDRQFILSSKKLLLSDSGFYLCAWQTGGLGQPQHFGDGTRLSIL.

V and J are TRBV6-5 and TRBJ2-3, with 8 nucleotides matching TRBD2. Unmatched junction bases numbered 4, after V lost 4 bases and J lost 1 base. In germline, CDR1 is MNHEY, CDR2 SVGAGI. CDR3 length equals 15 residues. CDR3 sequence (DNA): TGTGCCAGCAGTTGGGGACTAGGTGGCACAGATACGCAGTATTTT. It translates to CASSWGLGGTDTQYF.

The J gene is TRBJ2-5, the V gene TRBV11-3; TRBD2 is a possible D gene (5 bases). Per germline, CDR1 SGHNT and CDR2 YENEEA. The V and J ends lost 2 bases and 4 bases respectively, with 8 bases between them. The length of the CDR3 is 13 residues. CDR3 protein: CASSLLGGETQYF. The CDR3 DNA is TGTGCCAGCAGCTTACTTGGAGGAGAGACCCAGTACTTC. Based on the CDR3 plus reference TRBV11-3 and TRBJ2-5, the full variable domain is EAGVVQSPRYKIIEKKQPVAFWCNPISGHNTLYWYLQNLGQGPELLIRYENEEAVDDSQLPKDRFSAERLKGVDSTLKIQPAELGDSAVYLCASSLLGGETQYFGPGTRLLVL.

The J gene is TRBJ2-5, the V gene TRBV19; 7 bases align to TRBD1. The germline V gene has CDR1 LNHDA and CDR2 SQIVND (reference sequence). The V gene end was trimmed by 9 bases and the J gene end by 3 bases; junction bases not matched to a gene: 7. The CDR3 contains 13 residues. CDR3 DNA sequence: TGTGCCAGCAAGATTACAGGGGAAGAGACCCAGTACTTC. It is translated as CASKITGEETQYF.

V and J are TRBV3-1 (or the pseudogene TRBV3-2) and TRBJ1-2; 11 bases map to TRBD1. Germline V gene sequence: CDR1 LGHDT, CDR2 YNNKEL (reference sequence). With 5 bases clipped from V and 3 bases from J, the junction kept 14 bases outside the gene matches. This CDR3 has 18 residues. This chain's CDR3 is CASSESGQGDLNDYGYTF. The CDR3 coding sequence is TGTGCCAGCAGCGAATCGGGACAGGGGGATTTAAACGACTATGGCTACACCTTC.

The gene calls are TRBV24-1 and TRBJ2-3; no definite D call. Per germline, CDR1 KGHDR and CDR2 SFDVKD. V lost 2 bases to trimming and J lost 0 bases, with 11 bases between them. This CDR3 has 16 amino acids. CDR3: CATSDSSTRSTDTQYF. The CDR3 region has the DNA TGTGCCACCAGTGATTCATCAACAAGAAGCACAGATACGCAGTATTTT.

This clone was observed at least ten times. This chain uses TRBV7-2 with TRBJ1-2; D gene unclear. Germline-derived CDR1 and CDR2 are SGHTA and FQGNSA. The ends were cut back, 5 bases at V and 4 bases at J, with 17 bases in the middle. This CDR3 has 15 amino acids. CDR3 residues: CASSQKGGNGYGYTF. CDR3 nucleotides: TGTGCCAGCAGCCAAAAAGGAGGGAACGGCTATGGCTACACCTTC.

The J gene is TRBJ2-1, the V gene TRBV5-1; the D is unclear. The CDR3 covers 15 residues. Germline-derived CDR1 and CDR2 are SGHRS and YFSETQ. Trimming took 1 base from V and 0 from J, leaving 8 bases between them. DNA of the CDR3: TGCGCCAGCAGCTTGAGTATCAGCTCCTACAATGAGCAGTTCTTC. Its protein product is CASSLSISSYNEQFF.

The table lists this clone with a few counts. The V call is TRBV7-2, the J call TRBJ2-2; D ambiguous. CDR3 length: 13 amino acids. CDR1 is SGHTA and CDR2 is FQGNSA in the germline V gene. The V gene lost 5 bases and the J gene lost 7 bases, with 11 bases spanning the gap. The chain's CDR3 is CASSLLLVGELFF. Written as DNA, the CDR3 is TGTGCCAGCAGCCTACTCTTAGTCGGGGAGCTGTTTTTT.

The chain combines TRBV9 with TRBJ1-1; D ambiguous. The V gene's germline CDR1 is SGDLS and CDR2 YYNGEE. This CDR3 is 15 amino acids long. V gave up 0 bases and J gave up 1 base, with 10 bases separating them. CDR3: CASSVGSGGNTEAFF. The CDR3 region has the DNA TGTGCCAGCAGCGTAGGATCAGGAGGGAACACTGAAGCTTTCTTT. The whole variable domain, filled in from reference TRBV9 and TRBJ1-1, reads DSGVTQTPKHLITATGQRVTLRCSPRSGDLSVYWYQQSLDQGLQFLIQYYNGEERAKGNILERFSAQQFPDLHSELNLSSLELGDSALYFCASSVGSGGNTEAFFGQGTRLTVV.

This clone was counted once. The gene calls are TRBV7-2 and TRBJ2-2; no clear D gene. Trimming removed 3 bases from V and 5 bases from J, with 4 bases in between. The length of the CDR3 is 12 residues. In germline, CDR1 is SGHTA, CDR2 FQGNSA. The CDR3 sequence is CASSFSTGELFF. DNA of the CDR3: TGTGCCAGCAGCTTTAGTACCGGGGAGCTGTTTTTT. The variable domain in full, completed from reference TRBV7-2 and TRBJ2-2, reads GAGVSQSPSNKVTEKGKDVELRCDPISGHTALYWYRQSLGQGLEFLIYFQGNSAPDKSGLPSDRFSAERTGGSVSTLTIQRTQQEDSAVYLCASSFSTGELFFGEGSRLTVL.